Presented here are 31 T cell receptor beta chains from one specimen sequenced in a study of blood T cell repertoires in COVID-19 (TCRdb year 2020). Library preparation was by the immunoSEQ multiplex PCR assay. TCRdb holds this immuneACCESS table with in-frame rearrangements only. Some clones are missing; in checked studies, unresolved V genes explain under half, and the rest has no known cause. Here the sample has under 150,000 clones; around nine tenths occur a single time. The ten biggest clones cover about 11% of the sample. The specimen was peripheral blood. These receptors originate from a man aged 45-65 years with active or convalescent COVID-19.

The chain links TRBV5-1 to TRBJ2-3, with 13 nucleotides matching TRBD2. CDR1 and CDR2 (germline): SGHRS, YFSETQ. The CDR3 is 17 residues long. V lost 2 bases to trimming and J lost 3 bases; unmatched junction nucleotides: 6. The CDR3 sequence: CASSFGLAGDRTDTQYF. The CDR3 DNA sequence: TGCGCCAGCAGCTTTGGACTAGCGGGAGATAGAACAGATACGCAGTATTTT. Combining the CDR3 with reference TRBV5-1 and TRBJ2-3 gives the whole variable domain KAGVTQTPRYLIKTRGQQVTLSCSPISGHRSVSWYQQTPGQGLQFLFEYFSETQRNKGNFPGRFSGRQFSNSRSEMNVSTLELGDSALYLCASSFGLAGDRTDTQYFGPGTRLTVL.

The chain joins TRBV19 to TRBJ2-7; 8 bases match TRBD1. The CDR3 runs 15 residues. Per germline, CDR1 LNHDA and CDR2 SQIVND (reference sequence). Trimming cost V 1 base and J 2 bases; bases outside gene matches: 4. This CDR3 reads CASSIAPGGTYEQYF. The DNA for the CDR3 is TGTGCCAGTAGTATAGCACCAGGGGGCACCTACGAGCAGTACTTC.

The chain couples TRBV27 to TRBJ2-1; D remains unclear. This CDR3 contains 14 residues. The germline V gene encodes CDR1 MNHEY and CDR2 SMNVEV (reference sequence). Trimming shortened V by 10 bases and J by 0 bases, and 13 bases separated the two germline ends. Here the CDR3 reads CATSSASSYNEQFF. CDR3 nucleotide sequence: TGTGCCACCTCCTCGGCTAGCTCCTACAATGAGCAGTTCTTC.

V is TRBV7-6 and J is TRBJ2-1; the match to TRBD2 covers 8 bases. Germline V CDR1 and CDR2: SGHVS, FNYEAQ. CDR3 size: 16 residues. The junction had 6 bases not matched to a gene; V was cut back by 5 bases and J by 0 bases. CDR3 sequence (DNA): TGTGCCAGCAGCCCCTCTAGCGGGTTCTCCTACAATGAGCAGTTCTTC. Protein: CASSPSSGFSYNEQFF.

J is TRBJ2-3 and V is TRBV5-1; maybe TRBD2 (6 bases). The V end was cut by 1 base, the J end by 2 bases, with 14 bases between. CDR3 length: 16 amino acids. From germline, CDR1 is SGHRS and CDR2 YFSETQ. This chain's CDR3 is CASSLRLARNTDTQYF. The CDR3 DNA reads TGCGCCAGCAGCTTGAGGCTAGCGCGGAACACAGATACGCAGTATTTT.

The chain couples TRBV28 to TRBJ1-5, with D possibly matching TRBD1 (6 bases). The CDR3 extends over 15 amino acids. V was trimmed by 4 bases and J by 6 bases, leaving 16 bases between them. CDR1 and CDR2 from the germline V gene are MDHEN and SYDVKM. The CDR3: CASSSSQGLFQPQHF. In nucleotides, the CDR3 is TGTGCCAGCAGTTCCTCACAGGGATTATTTCAGCCCCAGCATTTT.

The rearrangement links TRBV29-1 to TRBJ2-2, with 7 nucleotides matching TRBD1. This CDR3 is built from 15 residues. Germline CDR1 is SQVTM and CDR2 is ANQGSEA. V dropped 7 bases and J dropped 0; count of bases not matched to a gene: 8. Here the CDR3 DNA reads TGCAGCGGGGCGACAGGGACCGCGAACACCGGGGAGCTGTTTTTT. Residues: CSGATGTANTGELFF.

The chain recombines TRBV28 with TRBJ1-5; no reliable D call. Germline V gives CDR1 MDHEN, CDR2 SYDVKM. This CDR3 comprises 12 residues. V was pared by 3 bases and J by 4 bases, with 4 bases between. As DNA, the CDR3 is TGTGCCAGCAGTTTTCCAAATCAGCCCCAGCATTTT. It encodes CASSFPNQPQHF.

V and J are TRBV5-1 and TRBJ1-2; 8 bases align to TRBD1. The CDR3 extends over 14 amino acids. The J segment lost 14 bases and the V segment lost 4 bases, leaving 16 bases of the junction unmatched. Germline V gives CDR1 SGHRS, CDR2 YFSETQ. The CDR3 region is CASSPGGTGGLGTF. For the CDR3, the DNA is TGCGCCAGCAGCCCTGGTGGGACAGGCGGGTTGGGGACCTTC.

The chain is built from TRBV19 and TRBJ1-4, with D tentatively TRBD1 (5 bases). CDR3 length: 14 residues. V lost 3 bases, J lost 8 bases, and 13 bases lay in between. The V gene's germline CDR1 is LNHDA and CDR2 SQIVND (reference sequence). The CDR3 nucleotides are TGTGCCAGTAGTATCCCGGGCCCAGGGGAAAAACTGTTTTTT. Translated, it gives CASSIPGPGEKLFF.

The chain's CDR3 is CASSRAGSSNQPQHF. The CDR3 DNA reads as TGTGCCAGTAGTAGGGCCGGAAGTAGCAATCAGCCCCAGCATTTT. V is TRBV19 and J is TRBJ1-5, with D unresolved. The CDR3 extends over 15 amino acids. The germline CDR1 and CDR2 sequences are LNHDA and SQIVND (reference sequence). V was pared by 4 bases and J by 0 bases, with 10 bases between.

This rearrangement joins TRBV27 to TRBJ2-7, with TRBD2 matching over 7 bases. CDR1 and CDR2 (germline): MNHEY, SMNVEV (reference sequence). Losses at the gene ends were 6 bases for V and 4 bases for J; bases not matched to a gene: 9. The CDR3 extends over 14 amino acids. The CDR3: CASSAGLKNYEQYF. CDR3 DNA sequence: TGTGCCAGCAGCGCGGGACTAAAAAATTACGAGCAGTACTTC.

This chain connects TRBV30 to TRBJ2-7, with 9 bases aligning to TRBD1. The CDR3 loop spans 15 amino acids. Germline CDR1 and CDR2: GTSNPN and SVGIG (reference sequence). The V and J ends lost 3 bases and 1 base, in that order; junction bases with no gene match: 7. CDR3 region: CAWSTGQGTSYEQYF. Written as DNA, the CDR3 is TGTGCCTGGAGCACCGGACAGGGGACGTCCTACGAGCAGTACTTC. Drawing the rest from reference TRBV30 and TRBJ2-7, the complete variable domain is SQTIHQWPATLVQPVGSPLSLECTVEGTSNPNLYWYRQAAGRGLQLLFYSVGIGQISSEVPQNLSASRPQDRQFILSSKKLLLSDSGFYLCAWSTGQGTSYEQYFGPGTRLTVT.

In DNA form, the CDR3 reads TGCGCCAGCACCCGACTAAGCGGGAGGCCCTACGAGCAGTACTTC. Its translation is CASTRLSGRPYEQYF. This chain connects TRBV10-1 to TRBJ2-7, with TRBD2 matching 9 bases. In germline, CDR1 is WNHNN, CDR2 SYGVQD (reference sequence). V trimming: 7 bases; J trimming: 2 bases; junction bases outside the gene matches: 9. The CDR3 covers 15 residues.

The CDR3 is CASSHSKTSGRSYEQYF. The CDR3 DNA reads as TGTGCCAGCAGCCACTCTAAGACTAGCGGGAGATCCTACGAGCAGTACTTC. The chain links TRBV4-2 to TRBJ2-7, with 12 nucleotides matching TRBD2. The CDR3 consists of 17 residues. CDR1 and CDR2 from the germline V gene are LGHNA and YNFKEQ. V trimming: 3 bases; J trimming: 1 base; junction bases outside the gene matches: 7.

In this sample, this clone turned up once. The chain couples TRBV29-1 to TRBJ2-1, with D uncertain. The CDR3 is 11 residues long. Trimming pared 6 bases from V and 9 bases from J, leaving 12 bases between. Germline CDR1 and CDR2: SQVTM and ANQGSEA. The DNA for the CDR3 is TGCAGCGTATTTATCCGTCGTGAGCAGTTCTTC. It yields the protein CSVFIRREQFF.

The chain recombines TRBV28 with TRBJ1-6; no definite D call. The V end lost 6 bases, the J end lost 10 bases, and 10 bases lay between the germline ends. Germline lookup yields CDR1 MDHEN and CDR2 SYDVKM. This CDR3 has 12 amino acids. CDR3 protein: CASRKSLSPLHF. The DNA for the CDR3 is TGTGCCAGCAGAAAGAGTCTCTCACCCCTCCACTTT.

This chain joins TRBV5-1 and TRBJ2-3; 7 nucleotides match TRBD1. The J segment lost 1 base and the V segment lost 3 bases, leaving 2 bases of the junction unmatched. CDR1 and CDR2 from the germline V gene are SGHRS and YFSETQ. CDR3 size: 14 residues. CDR3 bases: TGCGCCAGCAGCTCGGGGACAGGCACAGATACGCAGTATTTT. This encodes CASSSGTGTDTQYF.

This clone has just one count. V usage is TRBV9 and J usage is TRBJ2-6, with D possibly matching TRBD1 (6 bases). The CDR3 covers 16 residues. From germline, CDR1 is SGDLS and CDR2 YYNGEE. V lost 3 bases and J lost 0, with 10 bases in between. CDR3 in DNA: TGTGCCAGCAGCGCCCAACAGGGCTCTGGGGCCAACGTCCTGACTTTC. This sequence encodes CASSAQQGSGANVLTF.

The V gene is TRBV30, the J gene TRBJ2-7, with D unclear. Germline V CDR1 and CDR2: GTSNPN, SVGIG (reference sequence). This CDR3 comprises 11 residues. Trimming shortened V by 3 bases and J by 3 bases, and 6 bases separated the two germline ends. The CDR3 sequence is CAWSSGYEQYF. The CDR3 DNA reads TGTGCCTGGAGCTCGGGCTACGAGCAGTACTTC.

This clone was observed a single time. This chain connects TRBV7-3 to TRBJ2-3; tentatively, D is TRBD1 (6 bases). CDR1 and CDR2 from the germline V gene are SGHTA and FQGTGA. The CDR3 spans 14 residues. The germline V and J ends were trimmed by 4 bases and 6 bases, with 14 bases remaining between them. The CDR3 here is CASSSPTGADTQYF. The CDR3, as DNA: TGTGCCAGCAGCTCACCGACAGGCGCGGATACGCAGTATTTT.

J is TRBJ2-3 and V is TRBV18, with D maybe TRBD1 (5 bases). The V end lost 6 bases, the J end lost 0 bases, and 13 bases lay between the germline ends. This CDR3 has 15 amino acids. Germline assignment: CDR1 KGHSH and CDR2 LQKENI. The CDR3 DNA is TGTGCCAGCTCCCCCAGCCAGGGCAGCACAGATACGCAGTATTTT. Amino acid sequence: CASSPSQGSTDTQYF. The variable domain in full, with the rest retrieved from reference TRBV18 and TRBJ2-3, is NAGVMQNPRHLVRRRGQEARLRCSPMKGHSHVYWYRQLPEEGLKFMVYLQKENIIDESGMPKERFSAEFPKEGPSILRIQQVVRGDSAAYFCASSPSQGSTDTQYFGPGTRLTVL.

The V and J genes are TRBV7-2 and TRBJ2-3; 8 bases align to TRBD2. This CDR3 spans 15 amino acids. With 0 bases clipped from V and 6 bases from J, the junction kept 5 bases outside the gene matches. Germline V CDR1 and CDR2: SGHTA, FQGNSA. The CDR3 protein is CASSLAGLVSDTQYF. The CDR3 nucleotides are TGTGCCAGCAGCTTAGCGGGACTAGTCTCGGATACGCAGTATTTT. The full variable domain, with the rest looked up from reference TRBV7-2 and TRBJ2-3, is GAGVSQSPSNKVTEKGKDVELRCDPISGHTALYWYRQSLGQGLEFLIYFQGNSAPDKSGLPSDRFSAERTGGSVSTLTIQRTQQEDSAVYLCASSLAGLVSDTQYFGPGTRLTVL.

The chain combines TRBV29-1 with TRBJ1-2; TRBD1 might be the D (5 bases). Germline CDR1 and CDR2: SQVTM and ANQGSEA. V shed 3 bases and J shed 1 base, with 18 bases lying between them. The CDR3 covers 16 residues. CDR3 bases: TGCAGCGTTGAGCCCCGGGACTTCCTGCATAACTATGGCTACACCTTC. This gives the protein CSVEPRDFLHNYGYTF. Complete variable domain (other parts from reference TRBV29-1 and TRBJ1-2): SAVISQKPSRDICQRGTSLTIQCQVDSQVTMMFWYRQQPGQSLTLIATANQGSEATYESGFVIDKFPISRPNLTFSTLTVSNMSPEDSSIYLCSVEPRDFLHNYGYTFGSGTRLTVV.

This chain links TRBV29-1 with TRBJ1-1; D gene ambiguous. Germline-derived CDR1 and CDR2 are SQVTM and ANQGSEA. With 4 bases removed from V and 3 bases from J, the gap between germline ends came to 6 bases. This CDR3 region has 11 residues. The CDR3 loop reads CSVVSYTEAFF. The CDR3 DNA reads as TGCAGCGTTGTGTCGTACACTGAAGCTTTCTTT.

The rearrangement joins TRBV4-3 to TRBJ2-5; 9 bases map to TRBD2. The CDR3 length is 15 residues. The V gene end was trimmed by 4 bases and the J gene end by 4 bases; junction bases not matched to a gene: 7. CDR1 is LGHNA, CDR2 YSLEER, per germline. CDR3 protein: CASSRLAGNGETQYF. DNA of the CDR3: TGCGCCAGCAGCCGCCTAGCGGGAAACGGAGAGACCCAGTACTTC.

This rearrangement joins TRBV24-1 to TRBJ1-5; 8 bases line up with TRBD1. Looked up from germline, CDR1 is KGHDR and CDR2 is SFDVKD. This CDR3 is 16 amino acids long. V dropped 6 bases and J dropped 0; count of bases not matched to a gene: 6. The CDR3 reads CATSSRGLNSNQPQHF. The CDR3 nucleotides read TGTGCCACCAGTTCCAGGGGGCTCAATAGCAATCAGCCCCAGCATTTT.

This chain uses TRBV4-1 with TRBJ2-7, with TRBD1 as a possible D gene (9 bases). Germline lookup yields CDR1 MGHRA and CDR2 YSYEKL. V lost 2 bases, J lost 12 bases, and 26 bases lay in between. The CDR3 spans 16 residues. The chain's CDR3 is CASSQPGQGRAGDRYF. CDR3 coding DNA: TGCGCCAGCAGCCAACCGGGACAGGGACGAGCGGGAGACCGGTACTTC.

The rearrangement uses TRBV19 and TRBJ1-5; 7 bases are shared with TRBD1. This CDR3 has 16 residues. CDR1 is LNHDA and CDR2 is SQIVND in the germline V gene (reference sequence). The V gene end was trimmed by 5 bases and the J gene end by 0 bases; junction bases not matched to a gene: 7. CDR3 DNA sequence: TGTGCCAGTAGTTCAAGGACAGGCTATAGCAATCAGCCCCAGCATTTT. Protein product: CASSSRTGYSNQPQHF.

J is TRBJ2-1 and V is TRBV9, with 7 positions matching TRBD1. The CDR3 covers 15 residues. The V segment lost 2 bases and the J segment 3 bases; nucleotides outside the gene matches: 5. Germline V gene sequence: CDR1 SGDLS, CDR2 YYNGEE. This CDR3 is CASSVRQGIYNEQFF. In nucleotides, the CDR3 is TGTGCCAGCAGCGTTCGACAGGGTATCTACAATGAGCAGTTCTTC.

This rearrangement joins TRBV14 to TRBJ1-1; D perhaps matches TRBD1 (5 bases). The CDR3 runs 14 residues. Germline V gene sequence: CDR1 SGHDN, CDR2 FVKESK. V was pared by 4 bases and J by 4 bases, with 13 bases between. This CDR3 reads CASSPKGPITEAFF. As DNA, the CDR3 is TGTGCCAGCAGCCCAAAGGGGCCGATCACTGAAGCTTTCTTT.